This TCR beta chain was identified in a study of yellow fever vaccine responses in identical twins. Study-wide findings and caveats: Twins' vaccine T cell response reportedly seemed partly convergent, partly personalized.

A word on this clonotype: The antigen remains undetermined.

Each CDR3 protein gets one entry after TCRdb re-called the RT-PCR reads with MiXCR. The sample has about 840 distinct CDR3 sequences, 75% to 90% seen once; the top ten hold 21%. The clonotype originates from a female donor who received the yellow fever vaccine. The specimen was T cells from blood (PBMCs), unsorted or a sorted subset (not recorded which), collected before or after yellow fever vaccination (not recorded which).

CDR3 in DNA: TGTGCCACCAGCGAGGGGCCTAGCAATCAGCCCCAGCATTTT. Its translation: CATSEGPSNQPQHF. This sequence joins TRBV24-1 and TRBJ1-5; D is possibly TRBD1 (5 bases). The CDR3 contains 14 residues. Germline V gene data show CDR1 as KGHDR and CDR2 as SFDVKD. Trimming took 7 bases from V and 0 from J, leaving 9 bases between them.